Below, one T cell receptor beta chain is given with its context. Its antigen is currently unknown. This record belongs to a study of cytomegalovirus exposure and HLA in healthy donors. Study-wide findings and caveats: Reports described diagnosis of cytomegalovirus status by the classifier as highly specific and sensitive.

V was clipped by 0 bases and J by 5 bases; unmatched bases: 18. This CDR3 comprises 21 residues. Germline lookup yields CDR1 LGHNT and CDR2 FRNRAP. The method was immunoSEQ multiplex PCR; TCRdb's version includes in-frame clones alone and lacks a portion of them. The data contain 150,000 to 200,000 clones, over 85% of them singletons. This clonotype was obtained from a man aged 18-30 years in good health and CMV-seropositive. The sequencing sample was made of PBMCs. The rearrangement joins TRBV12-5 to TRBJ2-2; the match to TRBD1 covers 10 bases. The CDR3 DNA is TGTGCTAGTGGTTTGGTACTTTCCCCGGTGTTGGACAGGGGGTTAACCGGGGAGCTGTTTTTT. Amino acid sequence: CASGLVLSPVLDRGLTGELFF.